The sequence of this T cell receptor (beta chain) was determined in a study of blood T cell repertoires in COVID-19. Overall study context: Sites in the United States, Italy and Spain provided acute and convalescent COVID-19 samples. The cDNA or gDNA used as material had been derived from T cells, B-cell-depleted T cells, or PBMCs.

Germline V lookup: CDR1 WSHSY, CDR2 SAAADI. V shed 1 base and J 4 bases; nucleotides not matched to a gene: 2. The CDR3 length is 15 residues. In the authors' workflow: The authors estimated nucleated cell counts from reference gene primer amplification. Sequenced by immunoSEQ multiplex PCR; TCRdb stores in-frame clones only, minus some. That table supplies the V and J calls and clone size; D and trimming were determined from the DNA. The sample consists of about 99,000 clones, 84% of them appearing once. This clone is judged medium-sized. The V call is TRBV10-2, the J call TRBJ1-5; TRBD1 aligns across 9 bases. The TCR comes from a man aged 65 to 79 with active or convalescent COVID-19. The sample was peripheral blood. The CDR3 loop reads CASSEFGQGNQPQHF. The CDR3 coding sequence is TGCGCCAGCAGTGAGTTCGGACAGGGGAATCAGCCCCAGCATTTT.